Following are 16 T cell receptor beta chains from one sample sequenced in a study of CD8 T cells in ankylosing spondylitis. TCRdb independently ran MiXCR on the 5' RACE reads; one entry per CDR3 protein. The sample shows 150,000 to 200,000 distinct CDR3 sequences, 18% of them seen only once. Sequencing was performed on blood, either unsorted or a sorted T cell fraction (not recorded which). The receptors derive from a male donor with ankylosing spondylitis or in good health (not recorded which).

This sequence joins TRBV5-1 and TRBJ2-3; 8 positions match TRBD2. CDR3 length: 19 amino acids. V lost 5 bases, J lost 5 bases, and 22 bases stayed unmatched. Germline lookup yields CDR1 SGHRS and CDR2 YFSETQ. CDR3 amino acids: CASSPRGAGVGNYEDTQYF. In DNA, the CDR3 is TGCGCCAGCAGTCCCCGGGGAGCGGGAGTGGGGAATTATGAAGATACGCAGTATTTT. The variable domain in full, with the rest retrieved from reference TRBV5-1 and TRBJ2-3, is KAGVTQTPRYLIKTRGQQVTLSCSPISGHRSVSWYQQTPGQGLQFLFEYFSETQRNKGNFPGRFSGRQFSNSRSEMNVSTLELGDSALYLCASSPRGAGVGNYEDTQYFGPGTRLTVL.

The chain employs TRBV28 and TRBJ2-2, with D possibly TRBD1 on 6 matching bases. The CDR3 covers 22 residues. Germline values: CDR1 MDHEN, CDR2 SYDVKM. The V and J ends lost 3 bases and 2 bases respectively, with 31 bases between them. This CDR3 is CASSFRQVGAGTEGPNTGELFF. The CDR3, as DNA: TGTGCCAGCAGTTTTCGACAGGTTGGAGCCGGTACTGAGGGCCCAAACACCGGGGAGCTGTTTTTT.

This clonotype showed up many times. The chain joins TRBV20-1 to TRBJ1-5; 7 bases map to TRBD1. The germline gives CDR1 DFQATT, CDR2 SNEGSKA (reference sequence). The V gene end was trimmed by 5 bases and the J gene end by 9 bases; junction bases not matched to a gene: 13. The CDR3 loop spans 14 amino acids. The CDR3 DNA reads as TGCAGTGCTCGCCCGGGACAGACGTTTGGGCCCCAGCATTTT. This codes for CSARPGQTFGPQHF.

This clonotype was seen repeatedly, ten times or more. The V call is TRBV12-3 or TRBV12-4, the J call TRBJ2-3, with 9 bases matching TRBD2. V was pared by 3 bases and J by 5 bases, with 6 bases of the junction left unmatched. The CDR3 spans 15 residues. CDR3 sequence: CASSLRAGGGDTQYF. DNA for the CDR3: TGTGCCAGCAGTTTGCGAGCGGGAGGTGGAGATACGCAGTATTTT.

In its sample, this clonotype was seen a few times. V gene TRBV11-3 combines with J gene TRBJ2-2; the D is unclear. Trimming removed 5 bases at V and 1 base at J, with 11 bases between. This CDR3 region has 15 residues. Germline CDR1 reads SGHNT; CDR2 reads YENEEA. Here the CDR3 DNA reads TGTGCCAGCAGCCCCATTTCGCAGAACACCGGGGAGCTGTTTTTT. Protein product: CASSPISQNTGELFF.

This clonotype occurred many times. The genes are TRBV29-1 and TRBJ2-1, with D possibly TRBD2 on 6 matching bases. The V and J ends lost 4 bases and 4 bases respectively, with 11 bases between them. This CDR3 contains 13 residues. Germline V gives CDR1 SQVTM, CDR2 ANQGSEA. DNA of the CDR3: TGCAGCGTTGGACGGGAGATTTACAATGAGCAGTTCTTC. The encoded protein is CSVGREIYNEQFF.

This clonotype appeared a few times. This chain uses TRBV5-6 with TRBJ2-7; TRBD2 matches at 8 bases. Trimming at V came to 4 bases and at J to 4 bases, leaving 10 bases not matched to a gene. The CDR3 is 15 residues long. The V gene's germline CDR1 is SGHDT and CDR2 YYEEEE. The CDR3 loop is CASSAPLSGSYEQYF. CDR3 bases: TGTGCCAGCAGCGCCCCTCTGAGCGGGAGTTACGAGCAGTACTTC.

The V and J genes are TRBV10-2 and TRBJ2-7; TRBD2 agrees at 10 bases. V was pared by 9 bases and J by 4 bases, with 6 bases of the junction left unmatched. This CDR3 region has 13 residues. Germline CDR1 is WSHSY and CDR2 is SAAADI. CDR3 amino acids: CASRGSGRYEQYF. The CDR3 DNA is TGCGCCAGTCGGGGTAGCGGGAGGTACGAGCAGTACTTC.

There are many counts of this clonotype. This chain joins TRBV5-1 and TRBJ1-1, with D maybe TRBD1 (5 bases). The germline CDR1 and CDR2 sequences are SGHRS and YFSETQ. Trimming took off 6 bases at V and 3 bases at J, with 9 bases between the two ends. This CDR3 comprises 12 residues. CDR3: CASTLGDTEAFF. As DNA, the CDR3 is TGCGCCAGCACCCTGGGGGACACTGAAGCTTTCTTT.

There are many counts of this clonotype. The genes are TRBV6-5 and TRBJ1-1; TRBD1 might be the D (5 bases). The CDR3 runs to 14 residues. The germline V gene has CDR1 MNHEY and CDR2 SVGAGI. Between the trimmed V and J ends, which lost 2 bases and 1 base, there was a span of 8 bases. CDR3 region: CASSYETENTEAFF. In nucleotides, the CDR3 is TGTGCCAGCAGTTACGAGACAGAGAACACTGAAGCTTTCTTT.

Many counts were recorded for this clonotype. This sequence joins TRBV28 and TRBJ2-7; 11 bases agree with TRBD2. The CDR3 length is 15 residues. J was trimmed by 2 bases and V by 4 bases; bases with no gene match: 4. CDR1 and CDR2 (germline): MDHEN, SYDVKM. CDR3 in amino acids: CASSSIAGGPYEQYF. The DNA of the CDR3 is TGTGCCAGCAGTTCTATAGCGGGAGGGCCCTACGAGCAGTACTTC.

In this sample, this clonotype turned up many times. This chain links TRBV29-1 with TRBJ2-5; D is unresolved. Germline values: CDR1 SQVTM, CDR2 ANQGSEA. CDR3 length equals 13 residues. The V end lost 7 bases, the J end lost 0 bases, and 12 bases lay between the germline ends. DNA for the CDR3: TGCAGCGGACTCCAGGTGTACCAAGAGACCCAGTACTTC. It encodes CSGLQVYQETQYF.

This clonotype has ten or more counts. This chain connects TRBV3-1 to TRBJ2-7, with 9 bases fitting TRBD1. V was pared by 1 base and J by 4 bases, with 5 bases of the junction left unmatched. The CDR3 sequence is 15 residues long. Germline CDR1 LGHDT, CDR2 YNNKEL (reference sequence). CDR3 amino acids: CASSQGGTGRYEQYF. The DNA of the CDR3 is TGTGCCAGCAGCCAAGGTGGGACAGGGAGGTACGAGCAGTACTTC.

The V gene is TRBV6-2 or TRBV6-3, the J gene TRBJ2-1; 12 positions agree with TRBD2. The germline V gene has CDR1 MNHEY and CDR2 SVGEGT. Unmatched junction bases numbered 11, after V lost 0 bases and J lost 5 bases. This CDR3 spans 19 amino acids. The CDR3 DNA sequence: TGTGCCAGCAGTTACTCAAGGGTTACTAGCGGGAGGTCGGACAATGAGCAGTTCTTC. It yields the protein CASSYSRVTSGRSDNEQFF.

This clonotype was seen repeatedly, ten times or more. V and J are TRBV6-1 and TRBJ1-2; D gene unclear. V was pared by 3 bases and J by 5 bases, with 10 bases between. CDR1 and CDR2 from the germline V gene are MNHNS and SASEGT. The length of the CDR3 is 13 residues. The CDR3 nucleotides read TGTGCCAGCAGTGACCCCGTGGAGTATGGCTACACCTTC. Its protein is CASSDPVEYGYTF.

In its sample, this clonotype was seen a few times. The genes are TRBV28 and TRBJ1-6; TRBD1 agrees at 7 bases. Germline V CDR1 and CDR2: MDHEN, SYDVKM. The CDR3 covers 15 residues. Losses at the gene ends were 5 bases for V and 5 bases for J; bases not matched to a gene: 6. CDR3 protein: CASSPIDRDNSPLHF. CDR3 DNA sequence: TGTGCCAGCAGTCCTATAGACAGGGATAATTCACCCCTCCACTTT.